This T cell receptor (beta chain) was retrieved from a study of shared clonotypes between healthy human individuals. About the research overall: In total, the donors were a couple of women and three men aged 18 to 49. Regarding the study as a whole: It was anticipated that sequencing depth would influence how many clonotypes donors shared. In contrast to clonotypes shared by all four donors, non-shared clonotypes had lower generation probabilities.

A remark on this clone: Its target is unknown.

This CDR3 contains 14 residues. The ends lost 6 bases at V and 7 bases at J; junction bases unmatched: 6. The germline CDR1 and CDR2 sequences are KGHSH and LQKENI. The material for each subset, its genomic DNA, was split evenly across several immunoSEQ plates. Clones were read by immunoSEQ multiplex PCR, and TCRdb kept only the in-frame ones, dropping some. The sample yields 550,000 to 600,000 clones, 95% to 98% seen once. Terminally differentiated effector memory CD45RA+ cells were excluded from the naive CD8 cells, which were CD45RO-negative and positively selected for CCR7. What was sequenced was naive CD8+ T cells sorted from blood. J is TRBJ2-1 and V is TRBV18; 10 nucleotides match TRBD2. The source of this sequence is a man aged 25 to 45 in good health. The CDR3 DNA sequence: TGTGCCAGCTCGCCAGCGGGAGGGGTTAATGAGCAGTTCTTC. Its protein product is CASSPAGGVNEQFF.